What follows describes a single T cell receptor beta chain. Trimming pared 6 bases from V and 0 bases from J, leaving 23 bases between. Germline-derived CDR1 and CDR2 are LNHDA and SQIVND (reference sequence). The CDR3 totals 19 residues. These data come from a study of blood T cell repertoires in COVID-19. Study at large: Samples came from the United States, Italy and Spain, spanning acute and convalescent COVID-19.

Assay used: immunoSEQ multiplex PCR; TCRdb lists only in-frame clones, some missing. Of about 200,000 clones listed, about 95% are singletons. Sequencing used peripheral blood. The rearrangement links TRBV19 to TRBJ1-4; possible D gene TRBD1, 5 bases. This clonotype was obtained from a man younger than 45 with COVID-19, enrolled during active disease. CDR3 loop: CASRKTAGGVTSTNEKLFF. CDR3 DNA: TGTGCCAGTAGGAAAACAGCCGGGGGGGTCACCTCAACTAATGAAAAACTGTTTTTT.